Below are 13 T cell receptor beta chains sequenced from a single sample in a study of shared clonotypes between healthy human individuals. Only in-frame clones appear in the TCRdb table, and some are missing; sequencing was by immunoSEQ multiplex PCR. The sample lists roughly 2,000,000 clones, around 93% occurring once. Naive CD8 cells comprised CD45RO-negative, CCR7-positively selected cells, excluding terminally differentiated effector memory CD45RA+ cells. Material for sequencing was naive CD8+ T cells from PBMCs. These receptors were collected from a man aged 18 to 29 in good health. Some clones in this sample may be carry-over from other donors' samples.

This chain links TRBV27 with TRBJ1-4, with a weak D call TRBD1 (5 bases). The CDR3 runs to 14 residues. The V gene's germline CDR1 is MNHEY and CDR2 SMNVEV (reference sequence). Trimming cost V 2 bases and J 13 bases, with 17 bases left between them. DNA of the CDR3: TGTGCCAGCAGTTTAGGTTCGGGACTGGGCGGACTGTTTTTT. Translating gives CASSLGSGLGGLFF.

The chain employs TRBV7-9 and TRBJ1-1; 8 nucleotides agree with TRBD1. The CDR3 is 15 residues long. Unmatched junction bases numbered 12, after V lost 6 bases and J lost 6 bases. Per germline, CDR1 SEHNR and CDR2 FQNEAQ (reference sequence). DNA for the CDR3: TGTGCCAGCAGTTCTAGTTTCAGGGGGCGCCCTGAAGCTTTCTTT. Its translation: CASSSSFRGRPEAFF.

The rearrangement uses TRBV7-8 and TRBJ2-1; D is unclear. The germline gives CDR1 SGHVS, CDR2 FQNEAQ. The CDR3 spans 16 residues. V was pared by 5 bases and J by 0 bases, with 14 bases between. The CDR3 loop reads CASSAFARSSYNEQFF. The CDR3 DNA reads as TGTGCCAGCAGCGCCTTCGCCCGAAGCTCCTACAATGAGCAGTTCTTC.

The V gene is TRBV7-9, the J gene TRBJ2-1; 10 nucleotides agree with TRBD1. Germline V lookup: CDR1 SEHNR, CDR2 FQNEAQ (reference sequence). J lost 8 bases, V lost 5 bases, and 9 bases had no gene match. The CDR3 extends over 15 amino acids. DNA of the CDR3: TGTGCCAGCAGCCTGAGGACAGGGGGGAACGATGAGCAGTTCTTC. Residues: CASSLRTGGNDEQFF.

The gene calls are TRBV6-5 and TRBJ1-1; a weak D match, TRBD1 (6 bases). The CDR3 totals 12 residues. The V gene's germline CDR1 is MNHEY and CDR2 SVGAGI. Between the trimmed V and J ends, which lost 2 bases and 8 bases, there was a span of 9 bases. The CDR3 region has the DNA TGTGCCAGCAGTTACGGTACAGGGGAAGCTTTCTTT. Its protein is CASSYGTGEAFF.

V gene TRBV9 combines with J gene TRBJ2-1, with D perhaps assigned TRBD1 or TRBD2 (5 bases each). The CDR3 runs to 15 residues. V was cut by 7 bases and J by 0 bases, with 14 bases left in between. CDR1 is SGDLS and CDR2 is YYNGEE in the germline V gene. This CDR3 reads CASGLEGFSYNEQFF. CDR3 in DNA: TGTGCCAGCGGCTTAGAGGGGTTCTCCTACAATGAGCAGTTCTTC. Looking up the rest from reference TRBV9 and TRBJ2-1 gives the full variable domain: DSGVTQTPKHLITATGQRVTLRCSPRSGDLSVYWYQQSLDQGLQFLIQYYNGEERAKGNILERFSAQQFPDLHSELNLSSLELGDSALYFCASGLEGFSYNEQFFGPGTRLTVL.

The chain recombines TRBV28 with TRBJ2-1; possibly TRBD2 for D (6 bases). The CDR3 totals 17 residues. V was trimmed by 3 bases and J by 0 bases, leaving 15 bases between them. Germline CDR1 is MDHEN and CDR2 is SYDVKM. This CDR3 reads CASSLLAEPSSYNEQFF. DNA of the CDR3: TGTGCCAGCAGTTTGTTAGCGGAGCCGAGCTCCTACAATGAGCAGTTCTTC.

DNA for the CDR3: TGTGCCAGCAGTCCTATGGTGAACACTGAAGCTTTCTTT. Amino acids: CASSPMVNTEAFF. The V gene is TRBV6-5, the J gene TRBJ1-1; D uncertain. The CDR3 loop spans 13 amino acids. V gave up 5 bases and J gave up 0 bases, with 7 bases separating them. Germline-derived CDR1 and CDR2 are MNHEY and SVGAGI.

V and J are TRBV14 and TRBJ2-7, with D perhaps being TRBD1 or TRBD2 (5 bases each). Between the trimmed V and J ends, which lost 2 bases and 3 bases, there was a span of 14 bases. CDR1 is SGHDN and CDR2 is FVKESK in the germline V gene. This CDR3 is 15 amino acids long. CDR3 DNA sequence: TGTGCCAGCAGCCAACACTACGAGGGGAGCTACGAGCAGTACTTC. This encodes CASSQHYEGSYEQYF.

The DNA of the CDR3 is TGTGCCAGTAGTGTTAATACTGAGTACAATGAGCAGTTCTTC. Translated: CASSVNTEYNEQFF. This chain joins TRBV19 and TRBJ2-1; the D is unclear. V shed 5 bases and J shed 4 bases, with 12 bases lying between them. The CDR3 extends over 14 amino acids. CDR1 LNHDA and CDR2 SQIVND come from the germline V gene (reference sequence).

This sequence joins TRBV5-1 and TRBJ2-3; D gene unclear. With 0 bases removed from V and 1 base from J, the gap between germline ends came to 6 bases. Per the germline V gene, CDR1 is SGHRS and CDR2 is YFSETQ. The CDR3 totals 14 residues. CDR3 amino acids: CASSLGQRTDTQYF. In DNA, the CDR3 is TGCGCCAGCAGCTTGGGCCAGCGCACAGATACGCAGTATTTT.

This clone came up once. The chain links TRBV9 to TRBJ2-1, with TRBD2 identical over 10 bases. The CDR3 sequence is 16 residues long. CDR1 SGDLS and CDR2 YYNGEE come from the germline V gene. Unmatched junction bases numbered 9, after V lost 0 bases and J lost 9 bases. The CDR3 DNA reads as TGTGCCAGCAGCGTAGCAATACTAGCGGGGTACGGTGAGCAGTTCTTC. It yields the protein CASSVAILAGYGEQFF.

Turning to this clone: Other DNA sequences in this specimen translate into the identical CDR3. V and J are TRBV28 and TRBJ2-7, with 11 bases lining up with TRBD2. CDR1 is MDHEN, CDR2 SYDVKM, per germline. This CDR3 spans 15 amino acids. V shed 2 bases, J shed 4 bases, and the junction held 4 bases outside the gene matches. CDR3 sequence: CASSLLLAGAYEQYF. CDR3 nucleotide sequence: TGTGCCAGCAGTTTACTACTAGCGGGGGCTTACGAGCAGTACTTC.